One sample yielded the 25 T cell receptor beta chains listed below, sequenced in a study of T-cell reconstitution after alpha-beta-depleted transplantation in children. The authors prepared the TCRbeta library with unique molecular identifiers. TCRdb recomputed calls from the PCR reads with MiXCR, one row per CDR3 protein. In the table there are 700,000 to 950,000 distinct CDR3 sequences, about 16% of which are singletons. The sequencing here drew on PBMCs, mostly from graft donor cells, taken 360 days after TCRalphabeta/CD19-depleted stem cell transplant. The receptors originated from a male patient younger than 18 who had a stem cell transplant for acute lymphoblastic leukemia, so the T cells may come from the graft donor.

V and J are TRBV5-5 and TRBJ2-1, with D possibly being TRBD2 (5 bases). Deletions cut 4 bases from V and 0 bases from J, with 11 bases between. Germline-derived CDR1 and CDR2 are SGHKS and YYEKEE (reference sequence). The CDR3 consists of 15 residues. As DNA, the CDR3 is TGTGCCAGCAGCATAATAGCGCTCTCCTACAATGAGCAGTTCTTC. Translated, it gives CASSIIALSYNEQFF.

This clonotype was detected a few times. The V call is TRBV20-1, the J call TRBJ2-7; D tentatively fits TRBD1 or TRBD2 (6 bases each). Trimming took 8 bases from V and 3 from J, leaving 14 bases between them. CDR1 is DFQATT, CDR2 SNEGSKA, per germline (reference sequence). The CDR3 is 12 amino acids. The CDR3 loop is CSLYGGHYEQYF. The CDR3 DNA reads TGCAGTTTGTATGGGGGGCACTACGAGCAGTACTTC.

Here the CDR3 DNA reads TGTGCCCCCGGGGAGCTGTTTTTT. This sequence encodes CAPGELFF. This chain joins TRBV7-9 and TRBJ2-2, with D unclear. V lost 11 bases and J lost 6, with 1 base in between. CDR3 length: 8 amino acids. Germline V lookup: CDR1 SEHNR, CDR2 FQNEAQ (reference sequence).

The rearrangement links TRBV5-1 to TRBJ2-3, with D hard to call. CDR3 length: 13 amino acids. The germline gives CDR1 SGHRS, CDR2 YFSETQ. V was trimmed by 7 bases and J by 2 bases, leaving 11 bases between them. CDR3 sequence reads: CASLGKPTDTQYF. The CDR3 nucleotides read TGCGCCAGCTTAGGGAAACCCACAGATACGCAGTATTTT.

The chain employs TRBV7-3 and TRBJ1-1; D gene unclear. Trimming stripped 5 bases from V and 12 bases from J, with 19 bases between. The CDR3 runs to 13 residues. CDR1 is SGHTA and CDR2 is FQGTGA in the germline V gene. For the CDR3, the DNA is TGTGCCAGCAGCCGAGAGCCCGGGTCAGGATCTTTCTTT. Protein: CASSREPGSGSFF.

This clonotype turned up a few times. The gene calls are TRBV12-3 or TRBV12-4 and TRBJ2-7; weak D call: TRBD1 (5 bases). The CDR3 has 15 residues. Trimming stripped 5 bases from V and 0 bases from J, with 14 bases between. CDR3 sequence (DNA): TGTGCCAGCAGTCCCGGACAAGTAAGCTCCTACGAGCAGTACTTC. It is translated as CASSPGQVSSYEQYF.

This clonotype came up many times. The chain couples TRBV29-1 to TRBJ2-1, with D perhaps TRBD2 (6 bases). Trimming left V 4 bases short and J 0 bases short, with 13 bases between. Germline V gene lookup returns CDR1 SQVTM and CDR2 ANQGSEA. The CDR3 loop spans 15 amino acids. The CDR3 DNA is TGCAGCGTTGCAGGGACTCCTAGCTCCTACAATGAGCAGTTCTTC. It encodes CSVAGTPSSYNEQFF.

This clonotype has only a few counts. This chain joins TRBV14 and TRBJ2-5, with D tentatively TRBD1 (5 bases). Looked up from germline, CDR1 is SGHDN and CDR2 is FVKESK. This CDR3 has 14 residues. The V gene lost 0 bases and the J gene lost 7 bases, with 12 bases spanning the gap. The CDR3 DNA is TGTGCCAGCAGCCAAGAACAGTCCCAGGGGACCCAGTACTTC. Protein product: CASSQEQSQGTQYF.

J is TRBJ1-1 and V is TRBV4-1; D remains ambiguous. The CDR3 runs 13 residues. The V end was cut by 8 bases, the J end by 1 base, with 11 bases between. Germline V gene data show CDR1 as MGHRA and CDR2 as YSYEKL. The CDR3 here is CASEGRGNTEAFF. The CDR3 bases are TGCGCCAGCGAAGGACGGGGGAACACTGAAGCTTTCTTT.

CDR3 region: CASNPTGGAGELFF. Written as DNA, the CDR3 is TGTGCCAGCAACCCGACAGGAGGGGCCGGGGAGCTGTTTTTT. The chain uses TRBV2 and TRBJ2-2; D assignment may be TRBD1 or TRBD2 (6 bases each). Between the trimmed V and J ends, which lost 7 bases and 6 bases, there was a span of 15 bases. Per the germline V gene, CDR1 is SNHLY and CDR2 is FYNNEI. This CDR3 spans 14 amino acids.

This chain uses TRBV29-1 with TRBJ2-3; TRBD1 agrees at 9 bases. With V trimmed by 5 bases and J by 1 base, 10 bases remained unmatched. Germline CDR1 SQVTM, CDR2 ANQGSEA. The CDR3 has 16 residues. The CDR3 protein is CSVRQGGPLRTDTQYF. The DNA of the CDR3 is TGCAGCGTTCGACAGGGGGGGCCCCTACGCACAGATACGCAGTATTTT.

This sequence joins TRBV7-2 and TRBJ2-3, with TRBD2 identical over 7 bases. The CDR3 consists of 14 residues. Per the germline V gene, CDR1 is SGHTA and CDR2 is FQGNSA. J was trimmed by 5 bases and V by 5 bases; bases with no gene match: 7. Written as DNA, the CDR3 is TGTGCCAGCAGCCGATCCGGGAGGATAGATACGCAGTATTTT. Residues: CASSRSGRIDTQYF. Variable domain in full (rest from reference TRBV7-2 and TRBJ2-3): GAGVSQSPSNKVTEKGKDVELRCDPISGHTALYWYRQSLGQGLEFLIYFQGNSAPDKSGLPSDRFSAERTGGSVSTLTIQRTQQEDSAVYLCASSRSGRIDTQYFGPGTRLTVL.

This clonotype was recorded a few times. The V gene is TRBV29-1, the J gene TRBJ2-7; 7 nucleotides agree with TRBD1. Trimming at V came to 1 base and at J to 5 bases, leaving 5 bases not matched to a gene. Looked up from germline, CDR1 is SQVTM and CDR2 is ANQGSEA. The CDR3 is 13 residues long. The CDR3, as DNA: TGCAGCGTTGAAGGCGACAGGGACGACGAGCAGTACTTC. Protein product: CSVEGDRDDEQYF.

The rearrangement uses TRBV6-6 and TRBJ1-5; tentative D call: TRBD1 (5 bases). This CDR3 comprises 13 residues. V gave up 4 bases and J gave up 7 bases, with 11 bases separating them. CDR1 is MNHNY and CDR2 is SVGAGI in the germline V gene (reference sequence). The CDR3, as DNA: TGTGCCAGCAGTTGGGCAGGGATACAGCCCCAGCATTTT. Protein product: CASSWAGIQPQHF.

This clonotype has only a few counts. The rearrangement links TRBV29-1 to TRBJ2-7; 9 bases line up with TRBD1. The ends lost 0 bases at V and 7 bases at J; junction bases unmatched: 4. The germline CDR1 and CDR2 sequences are SQVTM and ANQGSEA. CDR3 size: 13 residues. CDR3 amino acids: CSVEDHGTGEQYF. In DNA, the CDR3 is TGCAGCGTTGAAGATCATGGGACAGGGGAGCAGTACTTC.

V is TRBV7-9 and J is TRBJ2-7; 7 nucleotides line up with TRBD2. V lost 3 bases to trimming and J lost 6 bases; unmatched junction nucleotides: 8. This CDR3 spans 14 amino acids. CDR1 is SEHNR, CDR2 FQNEAQ, per germline (reference sequence). This CDR3 is CASSFRLGGVEQYF. The DNA for the CDR3 is TGTGCCAGCAGCTTCCGTCTGGGGGGGGTCGAGCAGTACTTC. The variable domain in full, with the rest retrieved from reference TRBV7-9 and TRBJ2-7, is DTGVSQNPRHKITKRGQNVTFRCDPISEHNRLYWYRQTLGQGPEFLTYFQNEAQLEKSRLLSDRFSAERPKGSFSTLEIQRTEQGDSAMYLCASSFRLGGVEQYFGPGTRLTVT.

This clonotype was counted a few times. This sequence joins TRBV4-2 and TRBJ1-1; D is uncertain. This CDR3 comprises 13 residues. Trimming removed 1 base at V and 3 bases at J, with 6 bases between. The V gene's germline CDR1 is LGHNA and CDR2 YNFKEQ. The CDR3: CASSQGAHTEAFF. DNA for the CDR3: TGTGCCAGCAGCCAAGGGGCCCACACTGAAGCTTTCTTT.

The V and J genes are TRBV24-1 and TRBJ2-1; weak D call: TRBD1 (6 bases). The CDR3 consists of 12 residues. Germline values: CDR1 KGHDR, CDR2 SFDVKD. V was cut by 2 bases and J by 9 bases, with 7 bases left in between. As DNA, the CDR3 is TGTGCCACCAGTGATTGGGGGCGTGAGCAGTTCTTC. It translates to CATSDWGREQFF.

This clonotype occurred a few times. The chain uses TRBV29-1 and TRBJ2-1, with 9 bases lining up with TRBD2. J was trimmed by 0 bases and V by 5 bases; bases with no gene match: 11. CDR3 size: 17 residues. CDR1 is SQVTM and CDR2 is ANQGSEA in the germline V gene. CDR3 protein: CSVRASGRPSSYNEQFF. The CDR3 region has the DNA TGCAGCGTTCGTGCAAGCGGGAGGCCCAGCTCCTACAATGAGCAGTTCTTC.

The chain employs TRBV20-1 and TRBJ2-3, with 16 nucleotides matching TRBD2. The CDR3 totals 14 residues. J gave up 9 bases and V 5 bases, and 5 bases lay outside the gene matches. Germline V gives CDR1 DFQATT, CDR2 SNEGSKA (reference sequence). CDR3 in amino acids: CSAGGLAGGPTQYF. The CDR3 nucleotides read TGCAGTGCTGGGGGACTAGCGGGAGGGCCAACGCAGTATTTT.

This clonotype has ten or more counts. The chain carries TRBV5-1 and TRBJ2-1, with TRBD2 matching over 12 bases. With 4 bases clipped from V and 16 bases from J, the junction kept 18 bases outside the gene matches. Germline V gene data show CDR1 as SGHRS and CDR2 as YFSETQ. The CDR3 runs to 16 residues. CDR3 bases: TGCGCCAGCAGCCCTACGTCCGGGACTAGCGGGCTCGGGGTCTTCTTC. Protein sequence: CASSPTSGTSGLGVFF.

The chain carries TRBV7-9 and TRBJ1-1, with unresolved D. The ends were cut back, 4 bases at V and 0 bases at J, with 18 bases in the middle. From germline, CDR1 is SEHNR and CDR2 FQNEAQ (reference sequence). The CDR3 has 17 amino acids. The CDR3 sequence: CASSSYGLPGMNTEAFF. The DNA of the CDR3 is TGTGCCAGCAGCTCGTATGGCCTCCCTGGGATGAACACTGAAGCTTTCTTT. The variable domain in full, completed from reference TRBV7-9 and TRBJ1-1, reads DTGVSQNPRHKITKRGQNVTFRCDPISEHNRLYWYRQTLGQGPEFLTYFQNEAQLEKSRLLSDRFSAERPKGSFSTLEIQRTEQGDSAMYLCASSSYGLPGMNTEAFFGQGTRLTVV.

This clonotype appeared many times. This chain uses TRBV5-1 with TRBJ2-1, with TRBD1 matching 8 bases. V lost 6 bases, J lost 4 bases, and 9 bases stayed unmatched. Germline-derived CDR1 and CDR2 are SGHRS and YFSETQ. This CDR3 has 15 amino acids. The CDR3 bases are TGCGCCAGCACCCTGGACAGGGTTGGGTACAATGAGCAGTTCTTC. Residues: CASTLDRVGYNEQFF.

In its sample, this clonotype was seen once. This sequence joins TRBV11-1 and TRBJ1-1; D unclear. The CDR3 spans 19 residues. Germline V gene data show CDR1 as SGHAT and CDR2 as FQDESV (reference sequence). V shed 2 bases and J shed 6 bases, with 28 bases lying between them. In DNA, the CDR3 is TGTGCCAGCAGCTTAAACTGGGTAGAATCCCAACGAGCGGGTCCTGAAGCTTTCTTT. Its translation is CASSLNWVESQRAGPEAFF.

This clonotype was counted between two and nine times. The chain links TRBV27 to TRBJ2-7; unclear D gene. CDR1 and CDR2 (germline): MNHEY, SMNVEV (reference sequence). The CDR3 has 15 amino acids. V was cut by 0 bases and J by 2 bases, with 11 bases left in between. The CDR3 region has the DNA TGTGCCAGCAGTTTATCAAGCCCGCTAACCTACGAGCAGTACTTC. Translation: CASSLSSPLTYEQYF.